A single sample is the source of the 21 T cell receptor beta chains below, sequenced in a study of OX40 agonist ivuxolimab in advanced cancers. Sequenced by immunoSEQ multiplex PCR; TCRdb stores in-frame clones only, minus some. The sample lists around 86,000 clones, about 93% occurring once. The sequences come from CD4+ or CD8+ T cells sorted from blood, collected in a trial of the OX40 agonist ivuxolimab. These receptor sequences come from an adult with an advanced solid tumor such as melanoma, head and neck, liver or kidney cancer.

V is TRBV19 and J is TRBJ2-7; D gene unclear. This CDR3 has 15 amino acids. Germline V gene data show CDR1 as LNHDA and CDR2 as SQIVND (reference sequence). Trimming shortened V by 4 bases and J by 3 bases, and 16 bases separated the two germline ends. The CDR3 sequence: CASSTTHGTIYEQYF. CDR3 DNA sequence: TGTGCCAGTAGTACTACACACGGTACGATCTACGAGCAGTACTTC.

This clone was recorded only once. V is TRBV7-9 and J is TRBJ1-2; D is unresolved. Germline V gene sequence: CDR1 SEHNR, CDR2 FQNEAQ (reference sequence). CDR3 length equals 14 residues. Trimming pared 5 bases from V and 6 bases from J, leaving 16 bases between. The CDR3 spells CASSPLGVPNGYTF. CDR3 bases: TGTGCCAGCAGCCCCCTCGGGGTCCCTAATGGCTACACCTTC.

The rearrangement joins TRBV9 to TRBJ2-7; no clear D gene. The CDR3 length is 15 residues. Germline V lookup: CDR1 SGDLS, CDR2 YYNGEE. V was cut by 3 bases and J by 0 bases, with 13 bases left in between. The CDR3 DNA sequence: TGTGCCAGCAGCGCTACAGCTCTAATCTCCTACGAGCAGTACTTC. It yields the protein CASSATALISYEQYF.

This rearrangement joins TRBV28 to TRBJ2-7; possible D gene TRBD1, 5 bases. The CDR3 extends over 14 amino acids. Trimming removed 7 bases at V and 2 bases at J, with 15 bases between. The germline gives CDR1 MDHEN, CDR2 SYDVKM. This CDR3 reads CASTPGFSTYEQYF. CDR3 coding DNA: TGTGCCAGCACCCCAGGGTTCTCTACCTACGAGCAGTACTTC.

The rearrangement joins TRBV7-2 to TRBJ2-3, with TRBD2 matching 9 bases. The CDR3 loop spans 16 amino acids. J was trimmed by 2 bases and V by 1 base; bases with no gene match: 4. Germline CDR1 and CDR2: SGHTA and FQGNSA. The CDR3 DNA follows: TGTGCCAGCAGCTTAGTAGCGGGGGCCACCACAGATACGCAGTATTTT. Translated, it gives CASSLVAGATTDTQYF. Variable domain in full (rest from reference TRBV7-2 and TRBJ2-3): GAGVSQSPSNKVTEKGKDVELRCDPISGHTALYWYRQSLGQGLEFLIYFQGNSAPDKSGLPSDRFSAERTGGSVSTLTIQRTQQEDSAVYLCASSLVAGATTDTQYFGPGTRLTVL.

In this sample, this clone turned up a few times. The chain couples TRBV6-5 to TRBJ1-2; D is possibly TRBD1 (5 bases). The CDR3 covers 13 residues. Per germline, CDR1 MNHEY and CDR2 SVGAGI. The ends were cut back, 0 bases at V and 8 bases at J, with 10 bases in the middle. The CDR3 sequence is CASSYSWRTGYTF. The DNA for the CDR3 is TGTGCCAGCAGTTACTCGTGGCGGACAGGCTACACCTTC.

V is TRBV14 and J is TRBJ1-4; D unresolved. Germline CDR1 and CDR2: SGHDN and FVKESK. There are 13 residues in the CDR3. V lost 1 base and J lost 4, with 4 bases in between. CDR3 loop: CASSQVVNEKLFF. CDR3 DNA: TGTGCCAGCAGCCAAGTCGTTAATGAAAAACTGTTTTTT.

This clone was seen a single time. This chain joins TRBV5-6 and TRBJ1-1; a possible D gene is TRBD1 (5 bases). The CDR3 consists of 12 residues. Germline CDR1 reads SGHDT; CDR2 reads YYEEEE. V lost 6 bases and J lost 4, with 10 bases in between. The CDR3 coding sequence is TGTGCCAGCACAGCAGGGTTCACTGAAGCTTTCTTT. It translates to CASTAGFTEAFF.

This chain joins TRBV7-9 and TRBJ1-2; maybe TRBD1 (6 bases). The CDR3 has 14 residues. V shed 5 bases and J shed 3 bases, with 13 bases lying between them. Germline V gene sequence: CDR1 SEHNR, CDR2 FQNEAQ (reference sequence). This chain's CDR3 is CASSPWTDHYGYTF. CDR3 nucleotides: TGTGCCAGCAGCCCTTGGACAGACCACTATGGCTACACCTTC.

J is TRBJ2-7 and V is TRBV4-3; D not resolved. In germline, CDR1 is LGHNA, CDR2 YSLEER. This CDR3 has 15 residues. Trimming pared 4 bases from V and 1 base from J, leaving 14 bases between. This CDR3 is CASSPTTSPSYEQYF. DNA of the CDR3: TGCGCCAGCAGCCCGACGACATCGCCGTCCTACGAGCAGTACTTC.

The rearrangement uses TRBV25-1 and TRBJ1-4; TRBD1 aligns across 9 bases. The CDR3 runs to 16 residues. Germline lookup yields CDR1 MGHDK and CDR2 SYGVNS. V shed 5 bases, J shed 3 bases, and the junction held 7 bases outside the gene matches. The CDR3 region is CASSHGQGISNEKLFF. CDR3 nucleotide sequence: TGTGCCAGCAGTCACGGACAGGGGATATCTAATGAAAAACTGTTTTTT.

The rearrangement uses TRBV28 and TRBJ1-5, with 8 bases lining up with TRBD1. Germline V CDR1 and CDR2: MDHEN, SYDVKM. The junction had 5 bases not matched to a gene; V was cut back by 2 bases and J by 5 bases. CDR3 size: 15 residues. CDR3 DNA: TGTGCCAGCAGTTTAGCAGGGGGCAGCCATCAGCCCCAGCATTTT. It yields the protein CASSLAGGSHQPQHF.

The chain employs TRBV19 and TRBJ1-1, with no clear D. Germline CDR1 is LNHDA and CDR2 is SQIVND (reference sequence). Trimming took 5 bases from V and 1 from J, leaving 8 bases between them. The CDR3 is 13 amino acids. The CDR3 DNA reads TGTGCCAGTAGTCCCCAAGGGAACACTGAAGCTTTCTTT. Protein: CASSPQGNTEAFF.

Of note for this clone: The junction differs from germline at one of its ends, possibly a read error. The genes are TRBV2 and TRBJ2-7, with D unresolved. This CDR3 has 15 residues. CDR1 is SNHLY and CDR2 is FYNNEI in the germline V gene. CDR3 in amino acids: CASSEEITSSYEQYF. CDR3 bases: TGTGCCAGCAGCGAAGAGATTACCAGCTCCTACGAGCAGTACTTC.

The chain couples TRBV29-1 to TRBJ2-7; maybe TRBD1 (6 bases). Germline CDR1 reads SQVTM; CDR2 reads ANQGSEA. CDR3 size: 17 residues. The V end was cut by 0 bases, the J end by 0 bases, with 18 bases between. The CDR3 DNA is TGCAGCGTTGAAGATAAGGACCGGGACACCTTCTCCTACGAGCAGTACTTC. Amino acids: CSVEDKDRDTFSYEQYF.

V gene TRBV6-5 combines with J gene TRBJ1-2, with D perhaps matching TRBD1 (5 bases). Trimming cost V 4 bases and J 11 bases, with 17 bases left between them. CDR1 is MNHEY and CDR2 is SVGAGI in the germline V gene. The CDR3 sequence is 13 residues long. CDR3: CASSSGAGRRYTF. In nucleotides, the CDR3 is TGTGCCAGCAGTTCTGGGGCAGGTCGAAGGTACACCTTC.

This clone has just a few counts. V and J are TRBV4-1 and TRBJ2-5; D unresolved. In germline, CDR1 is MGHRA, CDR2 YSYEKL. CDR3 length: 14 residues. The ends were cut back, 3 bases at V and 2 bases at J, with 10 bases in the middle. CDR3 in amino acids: CASSHPRGQETQYF. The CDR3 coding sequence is TGCGCCAGCAGCCACCCCCGTGGTCAAGAGACCCAGTACTTC.

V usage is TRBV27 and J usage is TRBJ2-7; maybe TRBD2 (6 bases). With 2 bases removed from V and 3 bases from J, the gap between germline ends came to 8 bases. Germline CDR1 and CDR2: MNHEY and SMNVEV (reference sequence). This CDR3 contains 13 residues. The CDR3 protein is CASSLTGVYEQYF. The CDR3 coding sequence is TGTGCCAGCAGTTTAACGGGGGTCTACGAGCAGTACTTC.

The CDR3 DNA reads as TGTGCCAGCAGCCGGACAGGGGAGCACACTGAAGCTTTCTTT. Translation: CASSRTGEHTEAFF. V usage is TRBV5-6 and J usage is TRBJ1-1; the match to TRBD1 covers 9 bases. Unmatched junction bases numbered 4, after V lost 4 bases and J lost 3 bases. The germline V gene has CDR1 SGHDT and CDR2 YYEEEE. This CDR3 is 14 amino acids long.

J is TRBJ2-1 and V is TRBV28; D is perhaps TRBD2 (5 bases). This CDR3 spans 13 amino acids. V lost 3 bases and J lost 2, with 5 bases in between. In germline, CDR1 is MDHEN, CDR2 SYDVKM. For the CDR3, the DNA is TGTGCCAGCAGTTTGACTACCTACAATGAGCAGTTCTTC. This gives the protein CASSLTTYNEQFF.

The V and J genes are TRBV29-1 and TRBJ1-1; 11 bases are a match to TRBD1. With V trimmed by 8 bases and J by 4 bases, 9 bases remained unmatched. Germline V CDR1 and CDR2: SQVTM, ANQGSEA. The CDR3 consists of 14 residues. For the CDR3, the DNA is TGCAGCTCCTGGACAGGGGGCTTCGCCACTGAAGCTTTCTTT. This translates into CSSWTGGFATEAFF.